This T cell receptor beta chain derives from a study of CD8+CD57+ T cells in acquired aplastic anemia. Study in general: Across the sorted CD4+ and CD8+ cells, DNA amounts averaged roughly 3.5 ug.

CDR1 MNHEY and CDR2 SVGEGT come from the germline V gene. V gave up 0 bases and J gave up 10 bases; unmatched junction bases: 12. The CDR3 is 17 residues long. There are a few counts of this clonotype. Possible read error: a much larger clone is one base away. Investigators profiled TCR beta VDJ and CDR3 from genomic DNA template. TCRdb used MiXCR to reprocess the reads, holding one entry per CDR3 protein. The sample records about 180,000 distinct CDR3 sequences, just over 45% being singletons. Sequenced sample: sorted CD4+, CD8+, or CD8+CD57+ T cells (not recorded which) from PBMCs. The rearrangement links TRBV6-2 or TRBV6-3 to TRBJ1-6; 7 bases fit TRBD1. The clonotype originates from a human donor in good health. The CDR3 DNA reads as TGTGCCAGCAGTTACTCCGTACCCACAGGGGCACACTCACCCCTCCACTTT. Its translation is CASSYSVPTGAHSPLHF.